Reported below is one TCR beta chain. What antigen it recognizes has not been identified. No much larger clone exists at a distance of one base, and base qualities are not known. The TCR beta CDR3 regions were amplified from RNA transcripts. The first round of RT-PCR for the TCR CDR3 was performed with the HTBI primer set and the Qiagen OneStep RT-PCR kit. A second multiplex PCR round built the libraries, followed by size selection and purification. Sequencing of the libraries was done on an Illumina HiSeq2000 using paired-end 100 bp reads. As for the original processing: SOAPnuke was used to process the raw data, with reads discarded if the reads contained adapters or uncalled bases, had a mean Phred below 15, or lacked an exact constant-primer or identifier match. High-quality paired reads were merged with COPE v1.2.5, and unique nucleotide sequences were defined as clonotypes. MiTCR v1.1 was used to align clonotypes to the IMGT TRBV, TRBD and TRBJ reference segments. The analysis was restricted to V-J combinations with a frequency above 0.0001, which together covered 99% to 99.2% of the repertoires. The TCS score was defined as F50 (clonal expansion) divided by E x V (chaos), with BLOSUM62-based TCRdist calculated between CDR3 peptides within each V-J. Welch's t-statistics and random forest reduced around 550 V-J features to about 13, which were used in a naive Bayes classifier (R e1071). TCRdb reprocessed the public reads (quality trimming at Q25 with fastp, clone calling with MiXCR) and kept in-frame beta chains. Identical CDR3 protein sequences are pooled into one entry, listed with their most common genes and DNA. The authors' filters were not applied to this entry. Recorded for this sample are some 250,000 distinct CDR3 sequences; about 14% of them occurred a single time. The ten largest clonotypes hold about 14% of the sample.

The hyperthyroidism patients were between 18 and 65 years old and newly diagnosed, with a disease duration of less than 2 months. Patients with uncontrolled infections, other autoimmune diseases, pregnancy or lactation were excluded. Diagnoses relied on clinical symptoms, serum thyroxine and TRAb, thyroid ultrasound and orbital computed tomography. For progressor patients, blood was drawn at the first diagnosis of hyperthyroidism, before any ophthalmopathy symptoms had appeared. Ficoll-Paque density gradient centrifugation was used to isolate PBMCs from 9.5 to 10 ml of fresh peripheral blood. Progressor patients were initially diagnosed with Graves' hyperthyroidism and developed ophthalmopathy during follow-up. Trizol reagent was used to extract total RNA, and RNA quality was then checked on an Agilent 2100 Bioanalyzer. This sample stems from a study of T cells in Graves' hyperthyroidism and ophthalmopathy (dated by TCRdb to the late 2010s). With respect to the entire study: Peripheral blood was collected at initial diagnosis, before any treatment. The paper describes TCR Vbeta CDR3 sequencing of 135 peripheral blood samples, made up of approximately 40 ophthalmopathy patients, around 78 hyperthyroidism patients and 17 progressor patients. TCR V-J signatures able to tell the groups apart were searched for in a discovery cohort of 90 to 100 patients, of whom over 40 had Graves' ophthalmopathy and around 56 had stable Graves' hyperthyroidism. Once sampling was done, hyperthyroidism patients were given methimazole at a starting dose of 30 mg daily, whereas ophthalmopathy patients were given high-dose intravenous methylprednisolone. In addition, the study compared T-cell repertoires in thyroid tissue and in blood from about 6 Graves' hyperthyroidism patients. Prospective prediction of ophthalmopathy was tested in an independent validation cohort consisting of under 20 hyperthyroidism patients and some 16 patients who later progressed to ophthalmopathy. For training and testing, the 100 or so patients in the discovery cohort were randomly divided in a 7:3 ratio.

From the cysteine through the phenylalanine, the CDR3 covers 13 amino acids. Only the CDR3 part of the read is kept: 39 bases, read in frame from the first base. For CDR1 and CDR2, the germline V gene lists ENHRY and SYGVKD. V loses 11 bases of germline sequence and J loses 0 bases, and the interval between the two ends is 13 bases. Points the paper makes about the study in general: Blood samples also contained most of the expanded thyroid clonotypes (frequency above 0.001), which suggests that blood repertoires may reflect thyroid immune responses. Sample size was not statistically predetermined, and investigators were not blinded to group allocation. During validation, the model predicted progression to ophthalmopathy a median of around 7 months ahead of onset, with almost 71% sensitivity and about 72% specificity. In cross-validation, a model built on a 13 V-J signature told ophthalmopathy apart from stable hyperthyroidism with under 90% sensitivity and 81% to 82% specificity, and in testing the same model reached 80%/75%.

Sample: blood. The chain employs TRBV10-3 and TRBJ1-1; the D gene assignment is ambiguous. The sequence was obtained from a woman aged 40 to 50 with Graves' hyperthyroidism that later progressed to Graves' ophthalmopathy. The nucleotide sequence reads as follows: TGTGCCTCTCACGGGGAGATGAACACTGAAGCTTTCTTT. The translation is CASHGEMNTEAFF.